This is a list of T cell receptor beta chains from one sample in a study of PD-L1 blockade in urothelial cancer. TCRdb's table, derived via immunoSEQ multiplex PCR, lists solely in-frame clones and lacks some. Of some 120,000 clones detected, around 84% appear once; the ten largest clones hold 3.2%. The sample consisted of PBMCs, taken around atezolizumab (anti-PD-L1) treatment. The receptors were gathered from a man aged 50 or older with urothelial cancer. CDR3s include the opening cysteine and the closing phenylalanine or tryptophan. The order of the fields is V gene, D gene, J gene, clone size, CDR3 protein, CDR3 DNA. D genes are given only for firm matches. The size entry is marked missing in some rows and otherwise reads once, few, many or a size class.

TRBV30	TRBD2	TRBJ2-7	.	CAWSKSGSRDEQYF	TGTGCCTGGAGTAAGAGCGGGAGTAGGGACGAGCAGTACTTC
TRBV28	TRBD1	TRBJ2-1	.	CASSQGQASYNEQFF	TGTGCCAGCAGTCAGGGACAGGCCTCCTACAATGAGCAGTTCTTC
TRBV28	TRBD1	TRBJ2-3	few	CASRGTGGEGTQYF	TGTGCCAGCAGGGGGACAGGGGGAGAGGGTACGCAGTATTTT
TRBV2	.	TRBJ2-3	.	CASSEKNQGGADTQYF	TGTGCCAGCAGTGAAAAGAATCAGGGAGGAGCAGATACGCAGTATTTT
TRBV25-1	.	TRBJ1-1	.	CASSDLSGGTEAFF	TGTGCCAGCAGTGACCTATCCGGGGGCACTGAAGCTTTCTTT
TRBV7-8	.	TRBJ2-7	.	CASSLDPGQYEQYF	TGTGCCAGCAGCTTAGATCCTGGACAGTACGAGCAGTACTTC
TRBV1	.	TRBJ2-3	once	CTSSQDKASGGTDTQYF	TGCACCAGCAGCCAAGATAAGGCTAGCGGGGGCACAGATACGCAGTATTTT
TRBV5-1	.	TRBJ2-2	.	CASSLDSGGVSSTGELFF	TGCGCCAGCAGCTTGGACTCCGGAGGGGTATCGTCTACCGGGGAGCTGTTTTTT
TRBV7-2	TRBD2	TRBJ2-2	.	CASSPASGKRTGELFF	TGTGCCAGCAGCCCCGCTAGCGGGAAGCGTACCGGGGAGCTGTTTTTT
TRBV27	.	TRBJ1-5	.	CASSLKPDSLLSNQPQHF	TGTGCCAGCAGTTTAAAGCCCGACAGTCTCCTAAGCAATCAGCCCCAGCATTTT
TRBV5-6	.	TRBJ2-7	many	CASSLRGTRTSPISYEQYF	TGTGCCAGCAGCTTGAGGGGAACGCGGACCTCTCCCATCTCCTACGAGCAGTACTTC
TRBV27	TRBD1	TRBJ1-6	.	CASSSDRVNSPLHF	TGTGCCAGCAGTTCGGACAGGGTAAATTCACCCCTCCACTTT
TRBV2	.	TRBJ1-5	.	CASSTGTGGQPQHF	TGTGCCAGCAGTACCGGGACGGGAGGACAGCCCCAGCATTTT
TRBV15	.	TRBJ1-2	.	CATKSGGARGYTF	TGTGCCACCAAAAGCGGGGGGGCGCGAGGCTACACCTTC
TRBV7-2	TRBD2	TRBJ2-7	.	CASSRGTSGTEQYF	TGTGCCAGCAGCCGCGGGACTAGCGGGACCGAGCAGTACTTC
TRBV5-1	TRBD2	TRBJ2-1	.	CASSHDPGLDLHEQFF	TGCGCCAGCAGCCACGACCCGGGACTAGATCTACATGAGCAGTTCTTC
TRBV19	.	TRBJ2-5	.	CASSISGRAPVGETQYF	TGTGCCAGTAGTATTTCCGGCAGGGCCCCCGTTGGAGAGACCCAGTACTTC
TRBV11-3	.	TRBJ2-7	.	CASSSGLEDLNEQYF	TGTGCCAGCAGCTCAGGGTTAGAGGATCTAAACGAGCAGTACTTC
TRBV11-2	.	TRBJ2-7	.	CASSSTYEQYF	TGTGCCAGCAGCTCCACCTACGAGCAGTACTTC
TRBV6-5	.	TRBJ2-7	.	CASSYFREFHSYEQYF	TGTGCCAGCAGTTATTTTCGGGAGTTTCATTCCTACGAGCAGTACTTC
TRBV28	.	TRBJ2-4	.	CASSPQTVAKNIQYF	TGTGCCAGCAGTCCTCAGACAGTGGCCAAAAACATTCAGTACTTC
TRBV9	.	TRBJ2-5	.	CASSPGRGLTETQYF	TGTGCCAGCAGCCCCGGGAGAGGACTGACGGAGACCCAGTACTTC
TRBV11-3	.	TRBJ2-5	.	CASSHRDSSETQYF	TGTGCCAGCAGCCACCGAGATAGCTCAGAGACCCAGTACTTC
TRBV28	.	TRBJ1-2	.	CASSLPDRYYGYTF	TGTGCCAGCAGTCTACCAGACAGATACTATGGCTACACCTTC
TRBV7-7	.	TRBJ2-7	.	CASSLARGYEQYF	TGTGCTAGCAGCTTAGCGCGGGGCTACGAGCAGTACTTC
TRBV5-1	TRBD1	TRBJ1-1	.	CASSSDRGMAFF	TGCGCCAGCAGCTCAGACAGGGGGATGGCTTTCTTT
TRBV28	.	TRBJ1-6	.	CASTLGAAGDSPLHF	TGTGCCAGCACCCTGGGGGCTGCCGGGGACTCACCCCTCCACTTT
TRBV19	.	TRBJ2-1	.	CASSIGQRYNEQFF	TGTGCCAGTAGTATAGGTCAGCGATACAATGAGCAGTTCTTC
TRBV18	.	TRBJ2-1	.	CASRPQGSPSDEQFF	TGTGCCAGCCGACCGCAGGGTTCCCCCTCTGATGAGCAGTTCTTC
TRBV7-9	TRBD1	TRBJ1-2	few	CASSPTGHGYTF	TGTGCCAGCAGTCCGACAGGGCATGGCTACACCTTC
TRBV15	TRBD1	TRBJ2-1	.	CATSSSRGQDEQFF	TGTGCCACCAGCAGTTCGAGGGGGCAGGATGAGCAGTTCTTC
TRBV13	TRBD2	TRBJ2-2	.	CASSSLAGYIEAGELFF	TGTGCCAGCAGCTCTCTAGCGGGATATATCGAAGCCGGGGAGCTGTTTTTT
TRBV14	TRBD2	TRBJ2-2	.	CASRYSGSAGELFF	TGTGCCAGCAGATATAGCGGGAGTGCCGGGGAGCTGTTTTTT
TRBV11-1	TRBD1	TRBJ2-3	.	CASSRDRTTDTQYF	TGTGCCAGCAGCCGGGACAGGACCACAGATACGCAGTATTTT
TRBV5-1	.	TRBJ1-6	.	CASSRGSSSYNSPLHF	TGCGCCAGCAGCCGGGGATCGAGCTCCTATAATTCACCCCTCCACTTT
TRBV2	TRBD2	TRBJ2-3	.	CASSADLGLAGSDTQYF	TGTGCCAGCAGTGCGGACCTGGGACTAGCGGGGTCCGATACGCAGTATTTT
TRBV30	.	TRBJ1-6	.	CAWNGRRGSPLHF	TGTGCCTGGAACGGGAGAAGGGGTTCACCCCTCCACTTT
TRBV5-1	.	TRBJ2-6	.	CASSLGGTSSSGANVLTF	TGCGCCAGCAGCTTGGGGGGGACATCAAGCTCTGGGGCCAACGTCCTGACTTTC
TRBV11-2	TRBD2	TRBJ2-3	.	CASSWVLAGDSDTQYF	TGTGCCAGCAGCTGGGTGCTAGCGGGAGATTCAGATACGCAGTATTTT
TRBV7-9	.	TRBJ1-2	.	CASSLRVEGYTF	TGTGCCAGCAGCCTGAGGGTTGAGGGCTACACCTTC
TRBV5-1	.	TRBJ1-1	.	CASSSGVIGDTEAFF	TGCGCCAGCAGCTCAGGGGTGATTGGGGACACTGAAGCTTTCTTT
TRBV11-3	.	TRBJ2-3	once	CASSPDSNTDTQYF	TGTGCCAGCAGCCCGGACAGTAACACAGATACGCAGTATTTT
TRBV19	TRBD1	TRBJ1-1	few	CASTTMTGGTEAFF	TGTGCCAGTACCACAATGACAGGGGGCACTGAAGCTTTCTTT
TRBV10-1	.	TRBJ1-5	.	CASSERTPGTACCQPQHF	TGCGCCAGCAGTGAGAGGACTCCTGGAACAGCGTGCTGTCAGCCCCAGCATTTT
TRBV19	TRBD1	TRBJ1-2	.	CASGSRDSVSGYTF	TGTGCCAGTGGATCCCGGGACAGCGTTTCTGGCTACACCTTC
TRBV6-6	TRBD1	TRBJ2-7	once	CASSYKGQGGYEQYF	TGTGCCAGCAGCTACAAGGGACAGGGTGGCTACGAGCAGTACTTC
TRBV2	TRBD2	TRBJ2-7	few	CASSGSSGTLYEQYF	TGTGCCAGCAGTGGGTCTAGCGGGACCCTCTACGAGCAGTACTTC
TRBV27	.	TRBJ2-1	.	CASSLAASSYNEQFF	TGTGCCAGCAGTTTGGCGGCAAGCTCCTACAATGAGCAGTTCTTC
TRBV18	TRBD2	TRBJ2-1	.	CASSPGLAGTEQFF	TGTGCCAGCTCACCGGGACTAGCGGGAACTGAGCAGTTCTTC
TRBV7-8	.	TRBJ2-3	.	CASSPLPDTQYF	TGTGCCAGCAGCCCCCTTCCAGATACGCAGTATTTT
TRBV11-2	TRBD2	TRBJ2-1	.	CASSAASGRDREQFF	TGTGCCAGCAGCGCCGCTAGCGGGAGGGATCGTGAGCAGTTCTTC
TRBV28	TRBD2	TRBJ2-7	once	CASSLSLAGVYEQYF	TGTGCCAGCAGTTTAAGTCTAGCGGGAGTGTACGAGCAGTACTTC
TRBV30	TRBD2	TRBJ2-5	.	CAWSSTSGTQETQYF	TGTGCCTGGAGTTCGACTAGCGGGACACAAGAGACCCAGTACTTC
TRBV15	.	TRBJ1-3	.	CATSRDNTASGNTIYF	TGTGCCACCAGCAGAGATAACACCGCCTCTGGAAACACCATATATTTT